A single sample is the source of the 4 T cell receptor beta chains below, sequenced in a study of OX40 agonist ivuxolimab in advanced cancers. The data were produced by immunoSEQ multiplex PCR, yet TCRdb's version contains in-frame clones alone and is incomplete. The profile covers approximately 60,000 clones, with 90% to 95% appearing a single time and roughly a fifth taken by the ten largest. Sequenced material: CD4+ or CD8+ T cells sorted from blood, taken in a trial of the OX40 agonist ivuxolimab. The source is an adult with an advanced solid tumor such as melanoma, head and neck, liver or kidney cancer.

This rearrangement joins TRBV14 to TRBJ2-1; D is uncertain. V was clipped by 0 bases and J by 4 bases, with 10 bases between them. From germline, CDR1 is SGHDN and CDR2 FVKESK. The CDR3 extends over 15 amino acids. Here the CDR3 reads CASSQDQASYNEQFF. In nucleotides, the CDR3 is TGTGCCAGCAGCCAAGATCAGGCTTCTTACAATGAGCAGTTCTTC. The full variable domain, its missing parts supplied by reference TRBV14 and TRBJ2-1, is EAGVTQFPSHSVIEKGQTVTLRCDPISGHDNLYWYRRVMGKEIKFLLHFVKESKQDESGMPNNRFLAERTGGTYSTLKVQPAELEDSGVYFCASSQDQASYNEQFFGPGTRLTVL.

This chain links TRBV12-1 with TRBJ2-5. TRBV12-1 is recorded as a pseudogene. This CDR3 spans 12 amino acids. The CDR3 loop reads CASRLWGETQYF. CDR3 bases: TGTGCCAGCAGGCTCTGGGGGGAGACCCAGTACTTC.

This chain uses TRBV19 with TRBJ2-2; D not resolved. V lost 10 bases and J 2 bases, leaving 8 bases between the germline ends. Germline V gene sequence: CDR1 LNHDA, CDR2 SQIVND (reference sequence). The CDR3 is 12 amino acids. This chain's CDR3 is CATRRNTGELFF. DNA of the CDR3: TGTGCCACCCGAAGAAACACCGGGGAGCTGTTTTTT.

The V gene is TRBV6-5, the J gene TRBJ2-2; D remains unclear. Germline lookup yields CDR1 MNHEY and CDR2 SVGAGI. The V end lost 2 bases, the J end lost 3 bases, and 13 bases lay between the germline ends. The CDR3 sequence is 16 residues long. The CDR3, as DNA: TGTGCCAGCAGTTACGTGGTTAGCCGGGACACCGGGGAGCTGTTTTTT. Translated, it gives CASSYVVSRDTGELFF.